Here is one T cell receptor (beta chain) with its context. This entry is derived from a study of blood T cell repertoires in COVID-19. About the study: The origin of the acute and convalescent COVID-19 samples was the United States, Italy and Spain. PBMCs, B-cell-depleted T cells, or T cells were the source of the cDNA or gDNA that made up the material.

The CDR3 runs to 15 residues. Losses at the gene ends were 0 bases for V and 4 bases for J; bases not matched to a gene: 3. Germline loops: CDR1 SGHRS, CDR2 YFSETQ. Generated by immunoSEQ multiplex PCR, the TCRdb table keeps only in-frame clones and is missing some. Of approximately 300,000 clones listed, 80% to 90% are singletons. The sequenced material came from peripheral blood. V and J are TRBV5-1 and TRBJ2-2; 7 bases match TRBD2. This TCR derives from a man in his fifties with active or convalescent COVID-19. The CDR3 DNA reads TGCGCCAGCAGCTTGGATCCGGGGGGCACCGGGGAGCTGTTTTTT. This codes for CASSLDPGGTGELFF.